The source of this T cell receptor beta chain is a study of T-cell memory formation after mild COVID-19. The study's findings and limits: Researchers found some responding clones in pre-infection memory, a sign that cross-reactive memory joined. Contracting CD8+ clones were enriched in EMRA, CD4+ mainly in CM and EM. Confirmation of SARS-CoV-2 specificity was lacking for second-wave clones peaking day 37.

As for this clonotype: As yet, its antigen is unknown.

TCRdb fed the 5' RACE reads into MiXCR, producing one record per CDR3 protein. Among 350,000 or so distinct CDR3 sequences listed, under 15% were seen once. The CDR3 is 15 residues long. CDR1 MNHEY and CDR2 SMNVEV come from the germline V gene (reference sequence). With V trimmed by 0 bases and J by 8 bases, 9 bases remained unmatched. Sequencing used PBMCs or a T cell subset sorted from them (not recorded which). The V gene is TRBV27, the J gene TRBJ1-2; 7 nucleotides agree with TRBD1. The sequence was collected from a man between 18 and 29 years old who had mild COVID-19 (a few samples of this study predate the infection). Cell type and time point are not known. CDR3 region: CASSLSKWAGGGYTF. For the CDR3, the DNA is TGTGCCAGCAGTTTATCGAAGTGGGCAGGGGGAGGCTACACCTTC.